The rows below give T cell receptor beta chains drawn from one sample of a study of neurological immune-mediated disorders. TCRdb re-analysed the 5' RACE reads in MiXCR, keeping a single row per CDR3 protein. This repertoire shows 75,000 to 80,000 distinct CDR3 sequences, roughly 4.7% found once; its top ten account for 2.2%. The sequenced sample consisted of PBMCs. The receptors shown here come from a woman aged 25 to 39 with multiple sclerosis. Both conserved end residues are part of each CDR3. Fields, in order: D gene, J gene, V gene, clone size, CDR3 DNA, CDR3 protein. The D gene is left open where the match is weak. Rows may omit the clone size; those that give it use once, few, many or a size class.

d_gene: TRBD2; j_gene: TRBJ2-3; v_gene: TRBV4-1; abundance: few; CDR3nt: TGCGCCAGCAGCCAAGAATGGACTAGCGGGCCCACAGATACGCAGTATTTT; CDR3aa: CASSQEWTSGPTDTQYF
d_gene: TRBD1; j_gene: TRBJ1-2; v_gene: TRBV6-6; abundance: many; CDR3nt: TGTGCCAGCATCCAGGGACAGATTCCCAACTATGGCTACACCTTC; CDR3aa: CASIQGQIPNYGYTF
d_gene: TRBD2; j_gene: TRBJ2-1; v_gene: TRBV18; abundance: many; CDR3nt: TGTGCCAGCTCACCGCCGACTAGCGGGGGCTCCTACAATGAGCAGTTCTTC; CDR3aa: CASSPPTSGGSYNEQFF
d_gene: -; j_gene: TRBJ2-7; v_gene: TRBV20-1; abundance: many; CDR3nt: TGCAGTGCCCCCCTCGTCATGACAGGTGGCTACGAGCAGTACTTC; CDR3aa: CSAPLVMTGGYEQYF
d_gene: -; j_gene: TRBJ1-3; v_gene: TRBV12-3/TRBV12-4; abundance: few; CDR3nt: TGTGCCAGCAGTTCCGGACAGTTCAACACCATATATTTT; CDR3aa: CASSSGQFNTIYF
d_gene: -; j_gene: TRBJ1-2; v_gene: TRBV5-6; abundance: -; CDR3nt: TGTGCCAGCAGCTTGGACGGGACCTATGGCTACACCTTC; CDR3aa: CASSLDGTYGYTF
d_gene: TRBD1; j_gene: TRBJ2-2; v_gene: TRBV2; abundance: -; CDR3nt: TGTGCCAGCAGTGAAAGGGGGCGCGGCACCGGGGAGCTGTTTTTT; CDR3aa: CASSERGRGTGELFF
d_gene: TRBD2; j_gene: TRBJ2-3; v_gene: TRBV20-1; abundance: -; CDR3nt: TGCAGTGCTAGAGATCCGCATAGCGGGGGGAACACAGATACGCAGTACTTT; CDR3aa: CSARDPHSGGNTDTQYF
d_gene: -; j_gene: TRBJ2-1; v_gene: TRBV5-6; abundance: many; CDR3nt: TGTGCCAGCAGCCCGGGGGCGGTGATAAATGAGCAGTTCTTC; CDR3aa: CASSPGAVINEQFF
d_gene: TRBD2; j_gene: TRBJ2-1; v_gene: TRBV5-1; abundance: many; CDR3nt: TGCGCCAGCAGCCCGGGACTAGCGGGGGGTTACAATGAGCAGTTCTTC; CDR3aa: CASSPGLAGGYNEQFF
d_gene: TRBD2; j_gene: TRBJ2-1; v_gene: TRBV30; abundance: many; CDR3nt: TGTGCCTGGACCGGGACTAGCGGGTTAGCTAAGCAGTTCTTC; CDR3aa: CAWTGTSGLAKQFF